The present entry profiles one T cell receptor beta chain with its context. Per the original data handling: Quantification of nucleated cells was approximated via reference gene primer amplification. The assay was immunoSEQ multiplex PCR, and TCRdb's table has in-frame clones only and misses some. V and J calls plus clone size are reproduced from that table; the DNA served to infer D and trimming. The sample carries over 150,000 clones, 76% recorded once. The CDR3 extends over 16 amino acids. CDR1 SEHNR and CDR2 FQNEAQ come from the germline V gene (reference sequence). Between the trimmed V and J ends, which lost 1 base and 5 bases, there was a span of 18 bases. This sample was included in a study of blood T cell repertoires in COVID-19. The overall study: COVID-19 samples, acute and convalescent, were from the United States, Italy and Spain. T cells, B-cell-depleted T cells, or PBMCs provided the cDNA or gDNA that served as material.

This rearrangement joins TRBV7-9 to TRBJ2-7; D may be TRBD1 (5 bases). The sequencing sample was made of peripheral blood. This TCR came from a woman of 80 years or more with acute or convalescent COVID-19. The CDR3 bases are TGTGCCAGCAGCTTAGAAGGCAGGGATTGGGGAAACGAGCAGTACTTC. Translation gives CASSLEGRDWGNEQYF. The complete variable domain, with remaining parts taken from reference TRBV7-9 and TRBJ2-7, reads DTGVSQNPRHKITKRGQNVTFRCDPISEHNRLYWYRQTLGQGPEFLTYFQNEAQLEKSRLLSDRFSAERPKGSFSTLEIQRTEQGDSAMYLCASSLEGRDWGNEQYFGPGTRLTVT.